Listed below are T cell receptor beta chains from one sample, sequenced in a study of T cells expressing NK-cell markers. Following a re-call of the 5' RACE reads, TCRdb has one entry per CDR3 protein and lacks DNA. The table lists about 430,000 distinct CDR3 sequences. Sequenced sample: blood T cells: a sorted CD56 or NKG2C T cell subset, CD4+ or CD8+ T cells, or bulk PBMC T cells (not recorded which). The source is a woman in her forties or fifties in good health. Each CDR3 is given with its conserved first and last residue. Fields, in order: V gene, J gene, CDR3 protein.

V: TRBV2; J: TRBJ2-3; CDR3: CASSRTGVHASPQYF
V: TRBV7-8; J: TRBJ1-4; CDR3: CASSQHRGRNEKLFF
V: TRBV11-2; J: TRBJ2-1; CDR3: CASIAGLANNEQFF
V: TRBV12-3/TRBV12-4; J: TRBJ1-2; CDR3: CASRTGRYGYTF
V: TRBV6-5; J: TRBJ2-6; CDR3: CASSSAPSREGVTF
V: TRBV7-9; J: TRBJ2-3; CDR3: CASSLKRATSRTDTQYF
V: TRBV6-1; J: TRBJ2-2; CDR3: CASSEEHANTGELFF
V: TRBV6-6; J: TRBJ2-7; CDR3: CASTSGIFAYEQYF
V: TRBV4-2; J: TRBJ2-3; CDR3: CASSPHPSSSTDTQYF
V: TRBV7-8; J: TRBJ1-1; CDR3: CASSLRRQVNTEAFF
V: TRBV30; J: TRBJ2-1; CDR3: CAWSLNTGYWGEQFF
V: TRBV6-1; J: TRBJ1-5; CDR3: CASTRAYSNQPQHF
V: TRBV10-1; J: TRBJ2-1; CDR3: CASSEEAGGREQFF
V: TRBV3-1; J: TRBJ1-3; CDR3: CASSHRVAGNTIYF
V: TRBV18; J: TRBJ1-1; CDR3: CASSGDRQAFF
V: TRBV12-3/TRBV12-4; J: TRBJ2-2; CDR3: CASSRGLAGGDGELFF
V: TRBV7-2; J: TRBJ2-5; CDR3: CASSHSSGSGQETQYF
V: TRBV2; J: TRBJ1-1; CDR3: CASSERSNTEAFF
V: TRBV29-1; J: TRBJ2-3; CDR3: CSVRGRVADTQYF
V: TRBV3-1; J: TRBJ2-5; CDR3: CASSPVGLVETQYF
V: TRBV5-5; J: TRBJ2-7; CDR3: CASSVTGYYEQYF
V: TRBV20-1; J: TRBJ1-1; CDR3: CSVDPRNTEAFF
V: TRBV10-3; J: TRBJ2-1; CDR3: CAISESEASGRIANEQFF
V: TRBV11-1; J: TRBJ1-4; CDR3: CASSFRTGAAKKLFF
V: TRBV20-1; J: TRBJ2-2; CDR3: CSARDQTSGRRELFF
V: TRBV30; J: TRBJ1-1; CDR3: CAWLTFMGGTEAFF
V: TRBV27; J: TRBJ2-7; CDR3: CASSLAGTGGVGEQYF
V: TRBV19; J: TRBJ1-5; CDR3: CASKDRGLQPQHF
V: TRBV27; J: TRBJ1-2; CDR3: CASSRVGYGYTF
V: TRBV24-1; J: TRBJ2-1; CDR3: CATSVGGFSSYNEQFF
V: TRBV11-3; J: TRBJ2-1; CDR3: CASSVAGVLGPYNEQFF
V: TRBV9; J: TRBJ2-1; CDR3: CASSGRTDNEQFF
V: TRBV14; J: TRBJ1-2; CDR3: CASSQVAPGGGYGYTF
V: TRBV13; J: TRBJ2-1; CDR3: CASSFRGVYNEQFF
V: TRBV7-9; J: TRBJ2-1; CDR3: CASRETSAGNEQFF
V: TRBV5-1; J: TRBJ2-4; CDR3: CASSLTTAPGNIQYF
V: TRBV7-3; J: TRBJ2-4; CDR3: CASSLTPDGFQYF